The 20 T cell receptor beta chains reported below all come from one sample, sequenced in a study of cytomegalovirus exposure and HLA in healthy donors. Primers included in the PCR were 60 Vbeta and 13 Jbeta primers. Sequencing was performed with immunoSEQ multiplex PCR; in TCRdb, only in-frame clones are kept and a portion is missing. This repertoire shows some 87,000 clones, around 70% found once; its top ten account for roughly 15%. What was sequenced was PBMCs. Receptor source: a woman in her 50s in good health and CMV-seropositive.

This clone was seen only a few times. V and J are TRBV29-1 and TRBJ2-7, with 8 positions matching TRBD1. Germline V CDR1 and CDR2: SQVTM, ANQGSEA. The CDR3 runs 15 residues. The V gene end was trimmed by 6 bases and the J gene end by 6 bases; junction bases not matched to a gene: 16. The CDR3 sequence: CSVKRDRGATGEQYF. The CDR3 region has the DNA TGCAGCGTAAAGCGAGACAGGGGTGCGACGGGCGAGCAGTACTTC.

The gene calls are TRBV10-3 and TRBJ1-4, with D unclear. Per germline, CDR1 ENHRY and CDR2 SYGVKD. V lost 3 bases to trimming and J lost 8 bases, with 7 bases between them. CDR3 length: 12 residues. CDR3 amino acids: CAISDGQEKLFF. CDR3 DNA: TGTGCCATCAGTGATGGGCAAGAAAAACTGTTTTTT.

The chain has TRBV6-6 and TRBJ2-7; D is unclear. Between the trimmed V and J ends, which lost 6 bases and 3 bases, there was a span of 9 bases. The germline gives CDR1 MNHNY, CDR2 SVGAGI (reference sequence). There are 12 residues in the CDR3. This CDR3 is CASSRASYEQYF. Here the CDR3 DNA reads TGTGCCAGCAGCCGAGCAAGCTACGAGCAGTACTTC.

This chain links TRBV19 with TRBJ2-1; D is possibly TRBD2 (6 bases). CDR1 LNHDA and CDR2 SQIVND come from the germline V gene (reference sequence). V was clipped by 5 bases and J by 0 bases, with 8 bases between them. The CDR3 is 14 amino acids. The CDR3 DNA is TGTGCCAGTAGTCTCGGGGGCTCCTACAATGAGCAGTTCTTC. It translates to CASSLGGSYNEQFF.

The chain recombines TRBV28 with TRBJ1-5; D might be TRBD1 (6 bases). Germline V gene sequence: CDR1 MDHEN, CDR2 SYDVKM. V lost 6 bases to trimming and J lost 5 bases, with 14 bases between them. CDR3 size: 14 residues. The CDR3, as DNA: TGTGCCAGCAGACTCGGACAGCCCGATCAGCCCCAGCATTTT. The encoded protein is CASRLGQPDQPQHF.

This clone ranks as medium-sized. The V and J genes are TRBV6-5 and TRBJ1-1; 8 bases map to TRBD1. CDR3 size: 14 residues. Germline V CDR1 and CDR2: MNHEY, SVGAGI. V was clipped by 7 bases and J by 4 bases; unmatched bases: 8. CDR3 nucleotide sequence: TGTGCCAGCACGGCGGACAGGGAGGGCACTGAAGCTTTCTTT. This gives the protein CASTADREGTEAFF.

This chain connects TRBV29-1 to TRBJ2-7, with 9 bases matching TRBD1. Trimming at V came to 4 bases and at J to 4 bases, leaving 5 bases not matched to a gene. Germline values: CDR1 SQVTM, CDR2 ANQGSEA. CDR3 size: 13 residues. DNA for the CDR3: TGCAGCGTTGTTACAGGGGGCCGGTACGAGCAGTACTTC. It codes for CSVVTGGRYEQYF.

This clone occurred once. The rearrangement joins TRBV14 to TRBJ2-1; perhaps TRBD1 as D (6 bases). Germline loops: CDR1 SGHDN, CDR2 FVKESK. The CDR3 has 14 residues. Trimming removed 1 base at V and 5 bases at J, with 9 bases between. CDR3 sequence: CASSQATGHNEQFF. CDR3 nucleotides: TGTGCCAGCAGCCAAGCAACAGGGCACAATGAGCAGTTCTTC.

This clone has a handful of counts. The V call is TRBV5-6, the J call TRBJ2-5; TRBD2 is a possible D gene (6 bases). Trimming took off 4 bases at V and 2 bases at J, with 15 bases between the two ends. Germline CDR1 reads SGHDT; CDR2 reads YYEEEE. The CDR3 contains 15 residues. CDR3 sequence reads: CASSAGPGRQETQYF. CDR3 DNA: TGTGCCAGCAGCGCGGGACCGGGACGGCAAGAGACCCAGTACTTC.

Notes on this clone: Different DNA sequences within this sample yield the same CDR3. The CDR3 coding sequence is TGCGCCAGCAGCCTCGGACAGGGGGTCTACGAGCAGTACTTC. Residues: CASSLGQGVYEQYF. V is TRBV5-1 and J is TRBJ2-7, with 10 bases aligning to TRBD1. This CDR3 region has 14 residues. CDR1 is SGHRS and CDR2 is YFSETQ in the germline V gene. Losses at the gene ends were 4 bases for V and 3 bases for J; bases not matched to a gene: 4.

The J gene is TRBJ1-4, the V gene TRBV6-5, with D possibly matching TRBD1 (6 bases). V gave up 6 bases and J gave up 9 bases, with 17 bases separating them. The CDR3 extends over 14 amino acids. CDR1 and CDR2 from the germline V gene are MNHEY and SVGAGI. CDR3 sequence (DNA): TGTGCCAGCAGCCTCCCCGGGACAAGCCAAAAACTGTTTTTT. This encodes CASSLPGTSQKLFF.

The chain employs TRBV18 and TRBJ2-7; 7 positions agree with TRBD1. The CDR3 has 14 residues. Germline lookup yields CDR1 KGHSH and CDR2 LQKENI. Trimming removed 3 bases from V and 0 bases from J; junction bases left unmatched: 2. Here the CDR3 DNA reads TGTGCCAGCTCACCGGACAGGACCTCCTACGAGCAGTACTTC. Amino acids: CASSPDRTSYEQYF.

This sequence joins TRBV28 and TRBJ1-4; the match to TRBD1 covers 11 bases. Germline CDR1 reads MDHEN; CDR2 reads SYDVKM. There are 12 residues in the CDR3. DNA of the CDR3: TGTGCGGGACAGGGGGTAAATGAAAAACTGTTTTTT. It specifies CAGQGVNEKLFF. Variable domain in full (rest from reference TRBV28 and TRBJ1-4): DVKVTQSSRYLVKRTGEKVFLECVQDMDHENMFWYRQDPGLGLRLIYFSYDVKMKEKGDIPEGYSVSREKKERFSLILESASTNQTSMYLCAGQGVNEKLFFGSGTQLSVL.

The chain couples TRBV11-2 to TRBJ2-1; 7 bases are a match to TRBD2. The CDR3 is made up of 17 amino acids. The germline V gene has CDR1 SGHAT and CDR2 FQNNGV. V shed 5 bases and J 0 bases; nucleotides not matched to a gene: 10. Here the CDR3 DNA reads TGTGCCAGCAGCCCTCGGGGTAGCGGGTACTCCTACAATGAGCAGTTCTTC. This sequence encodes CASSPRGSGYSYNEQFF.

This chain joins TRBV5-4 and TRBJ2-7, with 7 nucleotides matching TRBD2. In germline, CDR1 is SGHNT, CDR2 YYREEE (reference sequence). V was pared by 3 bases and J by 3 bases, with 9 bases of the junction left unmatched. This CDR3 has 15 amino acids. In DNA, the CDR3 is TGTGCCAGCAGCTACCGGGCGGGAGAGGTCTACGAGCAGTACTTC. Its translation: CASSYRAGEVYEQYF. Full variable domain (outside the CDR3, taken from reference TRBV5-4 and TRBJ2-7): ETGVTQSPTHLIKTRGQQVTLRCSSQSGHNTVSWYQQALGQGPQFIFQYYREEENGRGNFPPRFSGLQFPNYSSELNVNALELDDSALYLCASSYRAGEVYEQYFGPGTRLTVT.

The chain carries TRBV9 and TRBJ2-7; possibly TRBD2 for D (6 bases). Trimming removed 0 bases from V and 3 bases from J, with 13 bases in between. Germline lookup yields CDR1 SGDLS and CDR2 YYNGEE. This CDR3 spans 15 amino acids. The CDR3 sequence: CASSVDEGTYYEQYF. The CDR3 DNA is TGTGCCAGCAGCGTAGATGAAGGGACTTACTACGAGCAGTACTTC.

The rearrangement joins TRBV5-6 to TRBJ1-1; 7 nucleotides match TRBD1. The CDR3 has 15 residues. Trimming cost V 4 bases and J 0 bases; bases outside gene matches: 6. Germline V CDR1 and CDR2: SGHDT, YYEEEE. CDR3 sequence reads: CASSITDRLNTEAFF. The CDR3 nucleotides are TGTGCCAGCAGCATAACGGACAGGCTGAACACTGAAGCTTTCTTT.

This clone was detected a few times. CDR3: CASSTPGGTTEAFF. CDR3 nucleotides: TGTGCCAGCAGTACCCCGGGGGGCACCACTGAAGCTTTCTTT. The V gene is TRBV6-5, the J gene TRBJ1-1; D might be TRBD1 (6 bases). Trimming left V 5 bases short and J 4 bases short, with 14 bases between. The CDR3 runs to 14 residues. Germline V lookup: CDR1 MNHEY, CDR2 SVGAGI.

The chain recombines TRBV28 with TRBJ1-2; D might be TRBD1 (5 bases). Trimming removed 5 bases from V and 6 bases from J, with 16 bases in between. From germline, CDR1 is MDHEN and CDR2 SYDVKM. This CDR3 contains 14 residues. The CDR3: CASSLRGYRNGYTF. In DNA form, the CDR3 reads TGTGCCAGCAGTCTACGCGGATACAGGAATGGCTACACCTTC.

The chain is built from TRBV28 and TRBJ1-2, with 7 positions matching TRBD1. Germline V gene lookup returns CDR1 MDHEN and CDR2 SYDVKM. V lost 6 bases to trimming and J lost 8 bases; unmatched junction nucleotides: 9. This CDR3 has 13 amino acids. Here the CDR3 reads CASRARTGGGYTF. CDR3 sequence (DNA): TGTGCCAGCAGAGCCCGGACAGGCGGCGGCTACACCTTC.